This TCR beta chain was recovered during a study of OX40 agonist ivuxolimab in advanced cancers. Broader study findings: There were also nonresponders showing low normalized T-cell clonal expansion. Among T cells, CD8+ cells averaged more expanded clones than CD4+ cells.

The table came from immunoSEQ multiplex PCR; TCRdb's copy has only in-frame clones and leaves some out. The sample carries around 64,000 clones, 90% to 95% recorded once. Details on this clone: Its antigen is as yet unknown.

Trimming took 3 bases from V and 2 from J; bases not matched to a gene: 10. Germline V gene sequence: CDR1 SGHDN, CDR2 FVKESK. The CDR3 extends over 18 amino acids. Blood was sampled at baseline, cycle 4 day 1, and cycle 7 day 1. V gene TRBV14 combines with J gene TRBJ2-2; TRBD1 aligns across 9 bases. This sequence originates from an adult with an advanced solid tumor such as melanoma, head and neck, liver or kidney cancer. The material sequenced was CD4+ or CD8+ T cells sorted from blood, taken in a trial of the OX40 agonist ivuxolimab. CDR3 sequence reads: CASSQSPTGGENTGELFF. For the CDR3, the DNA is TGTGCCAGCAGCCAGTCACCAACAGGGGGCGAAAACACCGGGGAGCTGTTTTTT. The full variable domain, rest sourced from reference TRBV14 and TRBJ2-2, is EAGVTQFPSHSVIEKGQTVTLRCDPISGHDNLYWYRRVMGKEIKFLLHFVKESKQDESGMPNNRFLAERTGGTYSTLKVQPAELEDSGVYFCASSQSPTGGENTGELFFGEGSRLTVL.